This T cell receptor (beta chain) is from a study of cytomegalovirus exposure and HLA in healthy donors. Findings and caveats of the study: A link between a missense DCLRE1C variant and TCR beta V- and J-gene trimming emerged from a later analysis. In a later analysis, about 17,000 TCR beta sequences were associated with HLA alleles at 0.05 false discovery rate.

Trimming removed 0 bases at V and 0 bases at J, with 9 bases between. This CDR3 spans 15 amino acids. CDR1 and CDR2 from the germline V gene are SGHRS and YFSETQ. Researchers ran the PCR with 60 Vbeta and 13 Jbeta primers. Authors' analysis steps: The authors later counted roughly 76 million unique TCR beta chains, roughly 10 million of them shared. Clones were sequenced by immunoSEQ multiplex PCR, and TCRdb holds only the in-frame ones, with some missing. V and J calls and clone size follow that table, whereas D and trimming were derived from the DNA. This sample's table reports about 130,000 clones. Details on this clone: Its antigen remains unknown.

Material for sequencing was PBMCs. The receptor was isolated from a man younger than 35 in good health and CMV-seronegative. The chain carries TRBV5-1 and TRBJ1-1; no definite D call. Here the CDR3 reads CASSLGSVMNTEAFF. For the CDR3, the DNA is TGCGCCAGCAGCTTGGGGTCGGTAATGAACACTGAAGCTTTCTTT.